This T cell receptor beta chain stems from a study of T cells in narcolepsy. Across the study: Healthy controls were enrolled alongside patients with narcolepsy type 1 or type 2. The study's findings and limits: Same-patient CSF and blood CD4+ T cell clonotypes included HCRT-specific and TRIB2-specific autoreactive ones. Autoreactive clone sequences were missing from some blood memory CD4+ repertoires. Blood of same and different patients, but not healthy controls, reportedly held recurring autoreactive clonotypes.

This clone has just a few counts. Its antigen is currently unknown. This specimen includes other DNA sequences encoding the same CDR3. Assay: immunoSEQ multiplex PCR; the TCRdb copy retains only in-frame clones and omits some. Counted here are tens of thousands of clones, over 80% occurring once; the ten biggest clones make up about 0.66%. The source of this sequence is a human donor in good health. Sample: memory (CD45RA-) CD4+ T cells from blood.

The CDR3 region is CASSEWRDTGNQPQHF. The CDR3 nucleotides read TGTGCCAGCAGTGAATGGCGTGACACAGGCAATCAGCCCCAGCATTTT. The chain couples TRBV6-1 to TRBJ1-5, with D unclear. This CDR3 region has 16 residues. The germline CDR1 and CDR2 sequences are MNHNS and SASEGT. Between the trimmed V and J ends, which lost 2 bases and 2 bases, there was a span of 13 bases.